Each of the 23 T cell receptor beta chains below was sequenced from the same sample in a study of Ad26.COV2.S vaccination and SARS-CoV-2 variants. Only in-frame clones appear in the TCRdb table, and some are missing; sequencing was by immunoSEQ multiplex PCR. The data contain over 100,000 clones, around 81% of them singletons. Sequencing was performed on peripheral blood, taken after recovery from COVID-19. These receptor sequences come from a human donor who had recovered from COVID-19.

This rearrangement joins TRBV4-2 to TRBJ2-1, with 8 bases matching TRBD2. The CDR3 runs to 15 residues. V lost 0 bases, J lost 5 bases, and 3 bases stayed unmatched. From germline, CDR1 is LGHNA and CDR2 YNFKEQ. The CDR3: CASSQDWRGDNEQFF. The CDR3 nucleotides read TGTGCCAGCAGCCAAGACTGGCGGGGGGACAATGAGCAGTTCTTC.

The rearrangement joins TRBV6-4 to TRBJ2-1; possibly TRBD1 for D (6 bases). Germline V CDR1 and CDR2: MRHNA, SNTAGT. With 0 bases removed from V and 5 bases from J, the gap between germline ends came to 8 bases. The CDR3 runs 14 residues. Here the CDR3 DNA reads TGTGCCAGCAGTGACTCCTACAGGGACAATGAGCAGTTCTTC. It is translated as CASSDSYRDNEQFF.

This rearrangement joins TRBV7-9 to TRBJ1-2; D call uncertain. V was shortened by 2 bases and J by 7 bases, with 11 bases between the two germline ends. The CDR3 sequence is 13 residues long. CDR1 is SEHNR, CDR2 FQNEAQ, per germline (reference sequence). This CDR3 is CASSLQSSSGYTF. In DNA form, the CDR3 reads TGTGCCAGCAGCTTACAATCCAGCTCTGGCTACACCTTC.

The chain joins TRBV30 to TRBJ1-2; TRBD1 matches 7 bases. Germline V gives CDR1 GTSNPN, CDR2 SVGIG (reference sequence). The CDR3 totals 13 residues. The trim removed 4 bases at V and 8 bases at J, leaving 10 bases unmatched. The CDR3 DNA follows: TGTGCCTGGAAAAGAGACAGGGTCTACGGCTACACCTTC. The encoded protein is CAWKRDRVYGYTF. The whole variable domain, remainder taken from reference TRBV30 and TRBJ1-2, is SQTIHQWPATLVQPVGSPLSLECTVEGTSNPNLYWYRQAAGRGLQLLFYSVGIGQISSEVPQNLSASRPQDRQFILSSKKLLLSDSGFYLCAWKRDRVYGYTFGSGTRLTVV.

This clone was picked up one time. The chain carries TRBV28 and TRBJ2-7; no clear D. Germline lookup yields CDR1 MDHEN and CDR2 SYDVKM. Trimming took 1 base from V and 2 from J, leaving 9 bases between them. This CDR3 comprises 14 residues. The CDR3 sequence: CASSLSFPAYEQYF. In DNA form, the CDR3 reads TGTGCCAGCAGTTTATCCTTCCCCGCCTACGAGCAGTACTTC.

The chain recombines TRBV5-4 with TRBJ2-7; D gene unclear. Germline V gives CDR1 SGHNT, CDR2 YYREEE (reference sequence). V lost 0 bases and J lost 0, with 10 bases in between. The length of the CDR3 is 15 residues. The CDR3: CASSLGQPGSYEQYF. CDR3 sequence (DNA): TGTGCCAGCAGCTTGGGGCAGCCAGGCTCCTACGAGCAGTACTTC.

This clone was seen only once. The chain carries TRBV28 and TRBJ1-4; D is uncertain. Germline lookup yields CDR1 MDHEN and CDR2 SYDVKM. V was trimmed by 1 base and J by 0 bases, leaving 9 bases between them. The CDR3 has 16 residues. CDR3 protein: CASSLSPGATNEKLFF. The CDR3 DNA sequence: TGTGCCAGCAGTTTATCCCCCGGAGCAACTAATGAAAAACTGTTTTTT. The full variable domain, completed using reference TRBV28 and TRBJ1-4, is DVKVTQSSRYLVKRTGEKVFLECVQDMDHENMFWYRQDPGLGLRLIYFSYDVKMKEKGDIPEGYSVSREKKERFSLILESASTNQTSMYLCASSLSPGATNEKLFFGSGTQLSVL.

The chain is built from TRBV19 and TRBJ2-5, with 7 nucleotides matching TRBD2. The V segment lost 5 bases and the J segment 5 bases; nucleotides outside the gene matches: 11. The CDR3 totals 15 residues. The germline CDR1 and CDR2 sequences are LNHDA and SQIVND (reference sequence). Written as DNA, the CDR3 is TGTGCCAGTAGTCCCAGCGGGGAGGCCAGGGAGACCCAGTACTTC. Amino acid sequence: CASSPSGEARETQYF.

CDR3 nucleotide sequence: TGTGCCAGCAGTTGGACTAGCGGGGGGGATCAAGAGACCCAGTACTTC. Protein sequence: CASSWTSGGDQETQYF. V and J are TRBV28 and TRBJ2-5; 15 nucleotides align to TRBD2. V shed 4 bases, J shed 2 bases, and the junction held 2 bases outside the gene matches. CDR3 length: 16 amino acids. Germline CDR1 and CDR2: MDHEN and SYDVKM.

This clone appeared once. The V and J genes are TRBV28 and TRBJ1-5; D unresolved. CDR1 is MDHEN, CDR2 SYDVKM, per germline. The CDR3 sequence is 11 residues long. V lost 10 bases and J 4 bases, leaving 8 bases between the germline ends. CDR3 coding DNA: TGTGCCACTGACCGAAATCAGCCCCAGCATTTT. It specifies CATDRNQPQHF.

This chain uses TRBV5-6 with TRBJ2-7; no definite D call. The CDR3 length is 14 residues. Trimming took 3 bases from V and 5 from J, leaving 15 bases between them. The germline gives CDR1 SGHDT, CDR2 YYEEEE. The CDR3 nucleotides are TGTGCCAGCAGCTCAGGACGCATCGACGACGAGCAGTACTTC. Translating it yields CASSSGRIDDEQYF.

This chain uses TRBV3-1 (or the pseudogene TRBV3-2) with TRBJ2-5; D possibly matches TRBD1 or TRBD2 (5 bases each). V was shortened by 2 bases and J by 2 bases, with 12 bases between the two germline ends. Germline V gene sequence: CDR1 LGHDT, CDR2 YNNKEL (reference sequence). This CDR3 comprises 15 residues. In nucleotides, the CDR3 is TGTGCCAGCAGCCAACCCCATGGGGGTCAAGAGACCCAGTACTTC. Protein: CASSQPHGGQETQYF.

This chain uses TRBV5-1 with TRBJ1-2; D is ambiguous. Germline V CDR1 and CDR2: SGHRS, YFSETQ. The CDR3 is 14 amino acids. The V end was cut by 0 bases, the J end by 7 bases, with 13 bases between. This CDR3 is CASSLGVREGGYTF. The CDR3 region has the DNA TGCGCCAGCAGCTTGGGTGTGCGAGAAGGTGGCTACACCTTC.

The chain uses TRBV29-1 and TRBJ1-4; tentatively, D is TRBD1 (5 bases). This CDR3 region has 16 residues. V was clipped by 7 bases and J by 6 bases, with 24 bases between them. CDR1 and CDR2 from the germline V gene are SQVTM and ANQGSEA. CDR3 protein: CSARGGQGVTDEKLFF. As DNA, the CDR3 is TGCAGCGCAAGAGGCGGGCAGGGAGTAACAGATGAAAAACTGTTTTTT.

The chain's CDR3 is CASSPGLAVYNEQFF. Here the CDR3 DNA reads TGTGCCAGCAGCCCTGGACTAGCGGTCTACAATGAGCAGTTCTTC. The chain combines TRBV9 with TRBJ2-1; 10 bases match TRBD2. Looked up from germline, CDR1 is SGDLS and CDR2 is YYNGEE. Germline trimming cut 4 bases from V and 3 bases from J; bases unmatched to any gene: 4. The CDR3 is 15 amino acids.

The chain links TRBV29-1 to TRBJ1-2; the D is unclear. Germline assignment: CDR1 SQVTM and CDR2 ANQGSEA. The ends were cut back, 4 bases at V and 9 bases at J, with 12 bases in the middle. This CDR3 region has 11 residues. The CDR3 spells CSVVNGESYTF. CDR3 bases: TGCAGCGTTGTCAATGGGGAGAGCTACACCTTC.

This CDR3 is CASSVARTAGGYTF. CDR3 coding DNA: TGTGCCAGCAGCGTAGCCCGGACTGCAGGGGGCTACACCTTC. The chain employs TRBV9 and TRBJ1-2; D is possibly TRBD1 (5 bases). The CDR3 covers 14 residues. Germline V CDR1 and CDR2: SGDLS, YYNGEE. The V and J ends lost 0 bases and 8 bases respectively, with 14 bases between them.

This clone was counted a single time. The CDR3 sequence: CAISAGAVGGYTF. CDR3 in DNA: TGTGCCATCAGTGCAGGGGCCGTCGGTGGCTACACCTTC. This chain connects TRBV10-3 to TRBJ1-2, with a tentative D call TRBD1 (6 bases). V lost 4 bases to trimming and J lost 7 bases, with 13 bases between them. The CDR3 totals 13 residues. Per the germline V gene, CDR1 is ENHRY and CDR2 is SYGVKD.

This clone is a singleton in its sample. The chain employs TRBV7-2 and TRBJ1-2; D gene unclear. The CDR3 runs to 13 residues. CDR1 SGHTA and CDR2 FQGNSA come from the germline V gene. V was trimmed by 1 base and J by 4 bases, leaving 7 bases between them. This chain's CDR3 is CASSLEHPYGYTF. The CDR3 DNA sequence: TGTGCCAGCAGCTTAGAACATCCCTATGGCTACACCTTC. Full variable domain (outside the CDR3, taken from reference TRBV7-2 and TRBJ1-2): GAGVSQSPSNKVTEKGKDVELRCDPISGHTALYWYRQSLGQGLEFLIYFQGNSAPDKSGLPSDRFSAERTGGSVSTLTIQRTQQEDSAVYLCASSLEHPYGYTFGSGTRLTVV.

The chain is built from TRBV19 and TRBJ1-2; TRBD1 matches at 9 bases. With V trimmed by 6 bases and J by 4 bases, 3 bases remained unmatched. CDR3 length: 13 residues. The germline V gene has CDR1 LNHDA and CDR2 SQIVND (reference sequence). The CDR3 DNA reads TGTGCCAGTAGAGGGGACAGGGCCTATGGCTACACCTTC. Its translation: CASRGDRAYGYTF. Looking up the rest from reference TRBV19 and TRBJ1-2 gives the full variable domain: DGGITQSPKYLFRKEGQNVTLSCEQNLNHDAMYWYRQDPGQGLRLIYYSQIVNDFQKGDIAEGYSVSREKKESFPLTVTSAQKNPTAFYLCASRGDRAYGYTFGSGTRLTVV.

In this sample, this clone turned up once. The chain couples TRBV3-1 (or the pseudogene TRBV3-2) to TRBJ1-1; D perhaps matches TRBD1 (5 bases). Germline V gene sequence: CDR1 LGHDT, CDR2 YNNKEL (reference sequence). This CDR3 has 15 residues. The germline V and J ends were trimmed by 3 bases and 4 bases, with 15 bases remaining between them. CDR3 DNA sequence: TGTGCCAGCAGCCAGAGGGGTACATTCTCCACTGAAGCTTTCTTT. Protein sequence: CASSQRGTFSTEAFF.

The chain uses TRBV30 and TRBJ2-5; D is perhaps TRBD2 (6 bases). In germline, CDR1 is GTSNPN, CDR2 SVGIG (reference sequence). The V and J ends lost 1 base and 0 bases respectively, with 15 bases between them. The CDR3 consists of 16 residues. CDR3 DNA sequence: TGTGCCTGGAGTGATACCCTCCGGGAGTACCAAGAGACCCAGTACTTC. Its protein product is CAWSDTLREYQETQYF.

In this sample, this clone turned up once. The V and J genes are TRBV7-2 and TRBJ1-5; D ambiguous. Trimming removed 4 bases at V and 5 bases at J, with 9 bases between. The CDR3 is made up of 13 amino acids. Germline V gene data show CDR1 as SGHTA and CDR2 as FQGNSA. The CDR3, as DNA: TGTGCCAGCAGCTCTCAAGCGGATCAGCCCCAGCATTTT. Residues: CASSSQADQPQHF.